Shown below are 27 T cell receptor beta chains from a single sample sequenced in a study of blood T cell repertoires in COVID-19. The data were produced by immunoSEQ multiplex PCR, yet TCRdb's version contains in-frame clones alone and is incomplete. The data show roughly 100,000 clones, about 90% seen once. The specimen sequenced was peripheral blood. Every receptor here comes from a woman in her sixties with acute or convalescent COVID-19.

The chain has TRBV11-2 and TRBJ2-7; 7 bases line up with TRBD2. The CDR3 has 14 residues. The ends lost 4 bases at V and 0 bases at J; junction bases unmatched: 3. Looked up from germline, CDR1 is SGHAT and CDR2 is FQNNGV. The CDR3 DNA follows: TGTGCCAGCAGCTCAACTAGCGTCTCCTACGAGCAGTACTTC. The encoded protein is CASSSTSVSYEQYF. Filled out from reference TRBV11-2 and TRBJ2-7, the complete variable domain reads EAGVAQSPRYKIIEKRQSVAFWCNPISGHATLYWYQQILGQGPKLLIQFQNNGVVDDSQLPKDRFSAERLKGVDSTLKIQPAKLEDSAVYLCASSSTSVSYEQYFGPGTRLTVT.

CDR3 sequence: CAWNQDRGSWNEQFF. For the CDR3, the DNA is TGTGCCTGGAACCAGGACAGGGGATCTTGGAATGAGCAGTTCTTC. The genes are TRBV30 and TRBJ2-1; 9 nucleotides align to TRBD1. The CDR3 contains 15 residues. The V and J ends lost 4 bases and 7 bases, in that order; junction bases with no gene match: 11. Germline assignment: CDR1 GTSNPN and CDR2 SVGIG (reference sequence).

The CDR3, as DNA: TGTGCCAGCAGCTTAGATTTTCGGCGGGGCTATGGCTACACCTTC. As protein: CASSLDFRRGYGYTF. The rearrangement uses TRBV11-3 and TRBJ1-2, with no clear D. Per the germline V gene, CDR1 is SGHNT and CDR2 is YENEEA. The V end lost 0 bases, the J end lost 4 bases, and 12 bases lay between the germline ends. The CDR3 runs 15 residues.

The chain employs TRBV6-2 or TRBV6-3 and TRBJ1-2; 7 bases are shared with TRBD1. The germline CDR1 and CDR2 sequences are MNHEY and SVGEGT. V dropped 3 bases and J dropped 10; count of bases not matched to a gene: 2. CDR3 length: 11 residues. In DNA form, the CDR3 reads TGTGCCAGCAGTTATGGGACAGTCTACACCTTC. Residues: CASSYGTVYTF.

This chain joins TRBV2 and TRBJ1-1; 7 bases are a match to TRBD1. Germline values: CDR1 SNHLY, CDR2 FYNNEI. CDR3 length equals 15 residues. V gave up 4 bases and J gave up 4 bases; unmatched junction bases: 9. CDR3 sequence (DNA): TGTGCCAGCAGTGTGGAAGGGGGCGCGGGCACTGAAGCTTTCTTT. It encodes CASSVEGGAGTEAFF. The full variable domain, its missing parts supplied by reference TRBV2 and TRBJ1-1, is EPEVTQTPSHQVTQMGQEVILRCVPISNHLYFYWYRQILGQKVEFLVSFYNNEISEKSEIFDDQFSVERPDGSNFTLKIRSTKLEDSAMYFCASSVEGGAGTEAFFGQGTRLTVV.

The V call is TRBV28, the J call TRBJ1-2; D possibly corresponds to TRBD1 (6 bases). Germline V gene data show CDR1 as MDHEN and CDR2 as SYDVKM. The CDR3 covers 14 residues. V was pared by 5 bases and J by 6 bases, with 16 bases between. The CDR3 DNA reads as TGTGCCAGCAGTGTCCCAGGGGTTTTGAATGGCTACACCTTC. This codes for CASSVPGVLNGYTF.

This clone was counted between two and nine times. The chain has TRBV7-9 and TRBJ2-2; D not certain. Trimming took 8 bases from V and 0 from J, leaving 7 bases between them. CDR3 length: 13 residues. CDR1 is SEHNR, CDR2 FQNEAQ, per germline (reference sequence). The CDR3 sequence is CASGSANTGELFF. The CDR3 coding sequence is TGTGCCAGCGGAAGCGCGAACACCGGGGAGCTGTTTTTT.

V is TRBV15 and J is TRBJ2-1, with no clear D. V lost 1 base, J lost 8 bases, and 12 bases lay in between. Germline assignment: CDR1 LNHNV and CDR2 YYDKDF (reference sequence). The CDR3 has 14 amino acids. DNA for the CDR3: TGTGCCACCAGCAGAGGAGGTAGCCCCGATGAGCAGTTCTTC. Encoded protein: CATSRGGSPDEQFF.

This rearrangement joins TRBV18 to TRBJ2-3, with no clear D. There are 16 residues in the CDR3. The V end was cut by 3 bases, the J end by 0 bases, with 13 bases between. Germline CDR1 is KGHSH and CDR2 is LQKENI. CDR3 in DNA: TGTGCCAGCTCACCCTGGCCTGAGACTAGCACAGATACGCAGTATTTT. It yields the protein CASSPWPETSTDTQYF.

The CDR3 spells CASSPSGELFF. CDR3 DNA sequence: TGTGCCAGCAGCCCCTCCGGGGAGCTGTTTTTT. The chain employs TRBV3-1 (or the pseudogene TRBV3-2) and TRBJ2-2; D gene uncertain. Trimming took off 4 bases at V and 6 bases at J, with 3 bases between the two ends. Germline V gives CDR1 LGHDT, CDR2 YNNKEL (reference sequence). The CDR3 runs to 11 residues.

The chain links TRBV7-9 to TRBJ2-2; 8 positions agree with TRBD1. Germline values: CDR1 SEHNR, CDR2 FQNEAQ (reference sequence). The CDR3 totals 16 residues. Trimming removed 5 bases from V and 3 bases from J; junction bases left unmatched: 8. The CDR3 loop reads CASSDDRGLYTGELFF. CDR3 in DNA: TGTGCCAGCAGCGATGACAGGGGTCTATACACCGGGGAGCTGTTTTTT.

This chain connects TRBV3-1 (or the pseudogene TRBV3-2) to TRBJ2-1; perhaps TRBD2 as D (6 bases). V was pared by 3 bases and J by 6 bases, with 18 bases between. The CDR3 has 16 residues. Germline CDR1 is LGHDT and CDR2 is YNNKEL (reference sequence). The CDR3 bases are TGTGCCAGCAGCCAGGGTCGGGGGACTCAGTTCAATGAGCAGTTCTTC. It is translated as CASSQGRGTQFNEQFF.

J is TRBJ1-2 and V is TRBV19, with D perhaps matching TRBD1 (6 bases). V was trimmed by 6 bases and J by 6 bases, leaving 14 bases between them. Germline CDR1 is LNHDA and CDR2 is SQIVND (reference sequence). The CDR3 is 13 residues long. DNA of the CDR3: TGTGCCAGTAGGGGGACAATAGGAGATGGCTACACCTTC. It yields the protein CASRGTIGDGYTF.

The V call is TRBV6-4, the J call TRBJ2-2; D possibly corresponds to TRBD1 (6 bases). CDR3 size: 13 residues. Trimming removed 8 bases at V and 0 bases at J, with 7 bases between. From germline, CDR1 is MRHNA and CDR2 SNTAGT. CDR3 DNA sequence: TGTGCCAGCCAGGGGACGAACACCGGGGAGCTGTTTTTT. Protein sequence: CASQGTNTGELFF.

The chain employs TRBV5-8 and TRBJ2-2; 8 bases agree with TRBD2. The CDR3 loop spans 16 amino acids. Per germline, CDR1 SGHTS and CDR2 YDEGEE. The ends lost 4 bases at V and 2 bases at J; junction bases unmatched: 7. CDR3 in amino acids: CASSILSGTNTGELFF. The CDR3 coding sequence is TGTGCCAGCAGCATCCTTAGCGGGACCAACACCGGGGAGCTGTTTTTT.

CDR3 in amino acids: CASSLGLGGSLYNEQFF. In nucleotides, the CDR3 is TGTGCCAGCAGCTTGGGCCTTGGGGGGAGCTTGTACAATGAGCAGTTCTTC. The chain couples TRBV7-9 to TRBJ2-1, with D tentatively TRBD2 (6 bases). Germline lookup yields CDR1 SEHNR and CDR2 FQNEAQ (reference sequence). CDR3 size: 17 residues. The germline V and J ends were trimmed by 3 bases and 4 bases, with 19 bases remaining between them.

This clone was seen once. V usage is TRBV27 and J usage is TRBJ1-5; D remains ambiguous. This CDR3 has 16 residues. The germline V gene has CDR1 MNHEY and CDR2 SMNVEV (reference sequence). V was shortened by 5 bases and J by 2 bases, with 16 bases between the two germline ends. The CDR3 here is CASSPIGPRGNQPQHF. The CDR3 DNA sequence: TGTGCCAGCAGTCCCATTGGACCGAGGGGCAATCAGCCCCAGCATTTT.

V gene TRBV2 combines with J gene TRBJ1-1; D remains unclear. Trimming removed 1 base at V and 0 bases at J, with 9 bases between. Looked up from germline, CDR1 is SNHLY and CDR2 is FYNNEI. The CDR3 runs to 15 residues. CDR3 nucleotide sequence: TGTGCCAGCAGTGAAGATAGTAACTTGAACACTGAAGCTTTCTTT. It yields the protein CASSEDSNLNTEAFF.

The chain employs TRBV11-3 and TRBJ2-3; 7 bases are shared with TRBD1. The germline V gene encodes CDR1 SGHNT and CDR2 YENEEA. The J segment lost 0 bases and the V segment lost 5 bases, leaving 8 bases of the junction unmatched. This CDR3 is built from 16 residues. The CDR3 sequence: CASSPGVRGSTDTQYF. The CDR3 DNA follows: TGTGCCAGCAGCCCAGGCGTCAGGGGGAGCACAGATACGCAGTATTTT.

The chain's CDR3 is CAWGAGDGTEAFF. CDR3 bases: TGTGCCTGGGGGGCCGGGGATGGCACTGAAGCTTTCTTT. The chain carries TRBV30 and TRBJ1-1, with TRBD1 as a possible D gene (5 bases). Germline assignment: CDR1 GTSNPN and CDR2 SVGIG (reference sequence). The CDR3 is made up of 13 amino acids. Between the trimmed V and J ends, which lost 5 bases and 4 bases, there was a span of 14 bases.

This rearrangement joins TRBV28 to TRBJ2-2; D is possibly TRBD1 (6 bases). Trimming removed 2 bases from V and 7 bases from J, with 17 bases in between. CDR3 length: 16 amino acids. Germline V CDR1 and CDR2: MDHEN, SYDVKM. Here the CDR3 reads CASSLGGRVRNGELFF. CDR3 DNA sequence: TGTGCCAGCAGTTTAGGGGGCAGGGTCAGGAACGGGGAGCTGTTTTTT.

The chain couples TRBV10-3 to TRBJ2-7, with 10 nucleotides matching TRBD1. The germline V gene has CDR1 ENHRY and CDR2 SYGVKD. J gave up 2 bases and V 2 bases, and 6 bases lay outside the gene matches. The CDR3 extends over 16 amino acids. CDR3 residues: CAISEPGTGVPYEQYF. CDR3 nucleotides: TGTGCCATCAGTGAGCCTGGGACAGGGGTCCCCTACGAGCAGTACTTC.

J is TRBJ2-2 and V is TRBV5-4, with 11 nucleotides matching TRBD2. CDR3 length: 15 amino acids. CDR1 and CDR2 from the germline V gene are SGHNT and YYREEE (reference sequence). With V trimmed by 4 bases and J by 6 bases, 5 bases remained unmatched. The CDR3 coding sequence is TGTGCCAGCAGCCCAGGGACTAGCGGCGCCGGGGAGCTGTTTTTT. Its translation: CASSPGTSGAGELFF.

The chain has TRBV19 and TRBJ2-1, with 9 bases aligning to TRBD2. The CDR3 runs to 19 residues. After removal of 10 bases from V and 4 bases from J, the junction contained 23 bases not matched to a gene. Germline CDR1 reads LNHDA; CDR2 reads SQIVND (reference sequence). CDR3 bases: TGTGCCACGAGGGGAACCGGGACTAGCAGTTATCTAGGGTACAATGAGCAGTTCTTC. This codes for CATRGTGTSSYLGYNEQFF.

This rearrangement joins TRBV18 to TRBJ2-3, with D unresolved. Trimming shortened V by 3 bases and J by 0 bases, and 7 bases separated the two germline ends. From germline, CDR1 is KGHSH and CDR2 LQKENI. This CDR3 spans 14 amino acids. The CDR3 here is CASSPGASTDTQYF. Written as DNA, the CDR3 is TGTGCCAGCTCACCCGGAGCTAGCACAGATACGCAGTATTTT.

The CDR3 DNA follows: TGTGCCAGCAGCTTAGACAGGGGGAAGGCTGGCTACACCTTC. It translates to CASSLDRGKAGYTF. The V and J genes are TRBV7-8 and TRBJ1-2; 8 bases agree with TRBD1. The germline gives CDR1 SGHVS, CDR2 FQNEAQ. Germline trimming cut 1 base from V and 7 bases from J; bases unmatched to any gene: 5. The CDR3 contains 14 residues.

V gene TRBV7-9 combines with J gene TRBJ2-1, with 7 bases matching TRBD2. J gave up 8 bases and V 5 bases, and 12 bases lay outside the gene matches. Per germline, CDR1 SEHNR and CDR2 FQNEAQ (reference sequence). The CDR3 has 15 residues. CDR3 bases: TGTGCCAGCAGCCCCAAGCGCCGACTAGCAGATGAGCAGTTCTTC. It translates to CASSPKRRLADEQFF.